A selection of T cell receptor beta chains follows, all from one sample in a study of T cell responses to AZD1222 COVID-19 vaccine. Libraries were prepared by immunoSEQ multiplex PCR; TCRdb keeps only in-frame clonotypes and omits some of them. The sample holds 140,000 or so clones, more than 75% seen once. Here the sequenced sample was peripheral blood, taken 28 days after the second AZD1222 dose. The receptor set was obtained from an adult who received the AZD1222 COVID-19 vaccine. CDR3s include the opening cysteine and the closing phenylalanine or tryptophan. The order of the fields is clone size, D gene, J gene, V gene, CDR3 protein, CDR3 DNA. D genes are given only for firm matches. Clone sizes are given selectively: once, few, many, or a class where the clone is expanded.

.,.,TRBJ1-5,TRBV19,CASSSLQGLGNQPQHF,TGTGCCAGTAGCAGTTTACAGGGATTGGGCAATCAGCCCCAGCATTTT
.,.,TRBJ1-6,TRBV13,CASSLVRDSPLHF,TGTGCCAGCAGCTTAGTACGGGATTCACCCCTCCACTTT
few,TRBD2,TRBJ2-7,TRBV5-1,CASSTSGGRSYEQYF,TGCGCCAGCAGCACCAGCGGGGGACGATCCTACGAGCAGTACTTC
.,.,TRBJ1-5,TRBV6-2/TRBV6-3,CASSYSLGGVQPQHF,TGTGCCAGCAGTTACTCGTTGGGGGGCGTTCAGCCCCAGCATTTT
.,.,TRBJ2-1,TRBV3-1/TRBV3-2,CASSQEVRLYNEQFF,TGTGCCAGCAGCCAAGAGGTCAGGCTCTACAATGAGCAGTTCTTC
.,.,TRBJ1-2,TRBV18,CASSPGGPEGYTF,TGTGCCAGCTCACCTGGGGGGCCCGAGGGCTACACCTTC
.,.,TRBJ2-7,TRBV5-5,CASSLVGPHYEQYF,TGTGCCAGCAGCTTGGTGGGACCGCACTACGAGCAGTACTTC
once,.,TRBJ2-7,TRBV5-4,CASSQDGAITYEQYF,TGTGCCAGCAGCCAGGACGGGGCTATCACCTACGAGCAGTACTTC
.,TRBD2,TRBJ2-3,TRBV15,CATSRFVSGRAGGDTQYF,TGTGCCACCAGCAGATTCGTTAGCGGGAGGGCCGGAGGAGATACGCAGTATTTT
.,.,TRBJ1-2,TRBV6-2/TRBV6-3,CASSRGGDAGGYTF,TGTGCCAGCAGTCGTGGGGGCGATGCGGGAGGCTACACCTTC
.,.,TRBJ1-4,TRBV4-2,CASSQDPGSNEKLFF,TGTGCCAGCAGCCAAGATCCAGGGTCTAATGAAAAACTGTTTTTT